Listed below are T cell receptor beta chains from one sample, sequenced in a study of T cell changes during pregnancy in multiple sclerosis. The table came from immunoSEQ multiplex PCR; TCRdb's copy has only in-frame clones and leaves some out. The data show 30,000 to 45,000 clones, around 93% seen once. The specimen was CD4+ T cells from peripheral blood mononuclear cells, collected in the third trimester of pregnancy. The receptor source for this set is a female donor in good health, enrolled as a control in a pregnancy study. Each CDR3 is given with its conserved first and last residue. The D gene is left open where the match is weak. The size of a clone is reported for some rows only, either as once, few or many, or as a class for expanded clones.

d_gene	v_gene	j_gene	abundance	CDR3aa	CDR3nt
TRBD1	TRBV6-1	TRBJ1-2	.	CASSEARGRAYTF	TGTGCCAGCAGTGAAGCTAGGGGGCGCGCCTACACCTTC
TRBD1	TRBV28	TRBJ1-4	.	CASSLAGGGEKLFF	TGTGCCAGCAGTTTGGCAGGGGGCGGGGAAAAACTGTTTTTT
.	TRBV18	TRBJ2-6	.	CASSLEAGANVLTF	TGTGCCAGCTCCCTGGAGGCCGGGGCCAACGTCCTGACTTTC
.	TRBV6-5	TRBJ1-2	.	CASSPSFTGMSPYTF	TGTGCCAGCAGTCCCTCCTTTACAGGGATGAGTCCCTACACCTTC
TRBD1	TRBV9	TRBJ1-6	once	CASSGRDSSYNSPLHF	TGTGCCAGCAGCGGCCGGGACAGCTCCTATAATTCACCCCTCCACTTT
.	TRBV5-1	TRBJ1-5	.	CASSSQGPTNQPQHF	TGCGCCAGCAGCTCGCAGGGGCCTACAAATCAGCCCCAGCATTTT
TRBD1	TRBV6-6	TRBJ1-5	.	CASSPANRGDNQPQHF	TGTGCCAGCAGTCCCGCCAACAGGGGTGACAATCAGCCCCAGCATTTT
.	TRBV7-6	TRBJ2-1	.	CASSLSTVSYNEQFF	TGTGCCAGCAGCTTATCGACAGTCTCCTACAATGAGCAGTTCTTC
.	TRBV7-9	TRBJ1-2	once	CASSPSGSEGYGYTF	TGTGCCAGCAGCCCCTCCGGGTCTGAGGGCTATGGCTACACCTTC
TRBD2	TRBV5-1	TRBJ2-3	.	CASSLVSGGSSSTDTQYF	TGCGCCAGCAGCTTGGTCAGCGGGGGGTCCTCTAGCACAGATACGCAGTATTTT
.	TRBV7-8	TRBJ1-1	.	CASSLARGNTEAFF	TGTGCCAGCAGCTTAGCGCGGGGTAACACTGAAGCTTTCTTT
.	TRBV7-2	TRBJ1-2	.	CASSSFGTDYGYTF	TGTGCCAGCAGCTCCTTCGGGACTGACTATGGCTACACCTTC
.	TRBV4-3	TRBJ1-4	.	CASSQRFNEKLFF	TGCGCCAGCAGCCAACGGTTCAATGAAAAACTGTTTTTT
.	TRBV27	TRBJ1-1	.	CASTPYKDSPEAFF	TGTGCCAGCACCCCATATAAGGACTCCCCTGAAGCTTTCTTT
TRBD2	TRBV7-2	TRBJ2-2	.	CASSRPGREAELFF	TGTGCCAGCAGCCGGCCGGGGAGGGAGGCGGAGCTGTTTTTT
TRBD1	TRBV5-1	TRBJ1-6	.	CASSSGTGPYHF	TGCGCCAGCAGCTCCGGGACAGGGCCCTACCACTTT
.	TRBV28	TRBJ1-2	once	CASSERGPSYGYTF	TGTGCCAGCAGTGAGAGAGGGCCCTCCTATGGCTACACCTTC
TRBD1	TRBV7-2	TRBJ1-5	.	CASSPGTGVVGNQPQHF	TGTGCCAGCAGCCCCGGGACAGGGGTAGTGGGCAATCAGCCCCAGCATTTT
TRBD1	TRBV19	TRBJ1-4	.	CASSSPRQGPEKLFF	TGTGCCAGTAGTTCTCCCCGACAGGGCCCTGAAAAACTGTTTTTT
.	TRBV19	TRBJ1-2	.	CATLRGLSYGYTF	TGTGCCACTCTACGGGGGTTAAGCTATGGCTACACCTTC
.	TRBV6-5	TRBJ2-3	.	CASSYRLTQYF	TGTGCCAGCAGTTACCGTCTTACGCAGTATTTT
TRBD1	TRBV5-1	TRBJ1-1	.	CASSFLGQENTEAFF	TGCGCCAGCAGCTTTCTAGGACAGGAGAACACTGAAGCTTTCTTT
.	TRBV19	TRBJ1-4	.	CASRGVGTNEKLFF	TGTGCCAGTAGAGGGGTCGGGACTAATGAAAAACTGTTTTTT
.	TRBV19	TRBJ1-1	.	CASILTGNTEAFF	TGTGCCAGTATTTTAACAGGGAACACTGAAGCTTTCTTT
.	TRBV27	TRBJ1-1	.	CASSLRGMNTEAFF	TGTGCCAGCAGTCTCAGGGGTATGAACACTGAAGCTTTCTTT
.	TRBV18	TRBJ1-2	.	CASSRDTLNYGYTF	TGTGCCAGCTCACGGGACACCCTAAACTATGGCTACACCTTC
TRBD1	TRBV19	TRBJ1-1	.	CASSPGDSPNTEAFF	TGTGCCAGTAGTCCGGGGGACAGTCCGAACACTGAAGCTTTCTTT
TRBD1	TRBV5-1	TRBJ1-2	.	CASSLGTGKYGYTF	TGCGCCAGCAGCTTGGGGACAGGGAAATATGGCTACACCTTC
TRBD1	TRBV7-9	TRBJ1-2	.	CASSLKGQGTGGYTF	TGTGCCAGCAGCTTAAAGGGACAGGGGACGGGCGGCTACACCTTC
TRBD1	TRBV6-6	TRBJ1-1	.	CASSYGRGPTEAFF	TGTGCCAGCAGTTACGGCAGGGGGCCGACTGAAGCTTTCTTT
TRBD1	TRBV19	TRBJ1-5	.	CASSTGDRAHQPQHF	TGTGCCAGTAGTACCGGCGACAGGGCCCATCAGCCCCAGCATTTT